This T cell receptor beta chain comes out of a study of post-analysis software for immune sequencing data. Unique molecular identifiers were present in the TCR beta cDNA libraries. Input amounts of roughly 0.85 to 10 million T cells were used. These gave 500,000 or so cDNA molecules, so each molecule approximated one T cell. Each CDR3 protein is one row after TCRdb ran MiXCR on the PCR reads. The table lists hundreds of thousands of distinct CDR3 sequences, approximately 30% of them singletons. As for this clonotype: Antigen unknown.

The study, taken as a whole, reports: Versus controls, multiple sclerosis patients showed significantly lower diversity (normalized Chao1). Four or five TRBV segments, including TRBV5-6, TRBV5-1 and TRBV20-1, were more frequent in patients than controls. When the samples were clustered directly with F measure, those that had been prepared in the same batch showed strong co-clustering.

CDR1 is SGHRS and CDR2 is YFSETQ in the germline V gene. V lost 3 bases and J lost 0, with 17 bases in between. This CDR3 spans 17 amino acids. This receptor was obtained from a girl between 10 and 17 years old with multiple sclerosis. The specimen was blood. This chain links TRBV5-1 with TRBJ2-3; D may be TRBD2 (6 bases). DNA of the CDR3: TGCGCCAGCAGCTGGGGGGTCCTAGCGACTAGCACAGATACGCAGTATTTT. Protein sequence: CASSWGVLATSTDTQYF.